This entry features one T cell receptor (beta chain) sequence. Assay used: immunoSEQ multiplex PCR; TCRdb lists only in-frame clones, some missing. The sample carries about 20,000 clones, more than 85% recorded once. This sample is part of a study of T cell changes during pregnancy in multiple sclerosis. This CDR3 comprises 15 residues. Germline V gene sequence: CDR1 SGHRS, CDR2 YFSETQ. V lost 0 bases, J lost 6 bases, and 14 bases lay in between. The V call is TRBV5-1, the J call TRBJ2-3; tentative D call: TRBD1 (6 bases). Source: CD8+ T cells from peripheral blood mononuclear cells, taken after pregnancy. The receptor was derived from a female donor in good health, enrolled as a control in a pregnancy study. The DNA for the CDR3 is TGCGCCAGCAGCTTGGAGGGACACCCCCGGGATACGCAGTATTTT. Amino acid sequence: CASSLEGHPRDTQYF.